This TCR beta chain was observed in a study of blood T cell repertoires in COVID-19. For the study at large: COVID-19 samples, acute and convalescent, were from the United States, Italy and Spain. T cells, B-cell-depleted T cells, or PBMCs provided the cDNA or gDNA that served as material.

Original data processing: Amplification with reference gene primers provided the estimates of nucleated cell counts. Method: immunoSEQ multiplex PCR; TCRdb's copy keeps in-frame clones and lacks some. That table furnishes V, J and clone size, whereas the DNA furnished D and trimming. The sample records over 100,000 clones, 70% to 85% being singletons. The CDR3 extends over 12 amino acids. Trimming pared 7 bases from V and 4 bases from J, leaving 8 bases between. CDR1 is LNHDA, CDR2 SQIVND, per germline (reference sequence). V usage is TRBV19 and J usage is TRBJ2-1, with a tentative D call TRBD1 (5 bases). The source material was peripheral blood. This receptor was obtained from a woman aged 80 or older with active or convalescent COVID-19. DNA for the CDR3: TGTGCCAGTACTGACAGATACAATGAGCAGTTCTTC. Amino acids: CASTDRYNEQFF.